This T cell receptor beta chain was recovered during a study of T-cell memory formation after mild COVID-19 (dated by TCRdb to the early 2020s). Notes on the research overall: Most TCR sequence clusters were specific to one of the two donors. In a couple of donors, T-cell clones that expanded and contracted after mild COVID-19 were followed by sequencing TCRalpha and TCRbeta repertoires longitudinally. The cohort comprised two young, previously healthy adult volunteers, one female and one male. Points the paper makes about the study in general: Contracting CD4+ clones were located mainly in the CM and EM memory subsets, whereas CD8+ clones were found to be enriched in EMRA. Clones contracting from day 15 to 85 had balanced CD4/CD8 phenotypes, while a second wave expanding from day 15 to 37 was biased towards CD4+. SARS-CoV-2 specificity of the second-wave clones peaking on day 37 was not confirmed. Only two mild cases were covered by the study, and larger cohorts that include severe cases with pre-infection samples were considered necessary. Some responding clones were detected in pre-infection memory, suggesting pre-existing cross-reactive memory T cells joined the SARS-CoV-2 response.

Sequenced on an Illumina NovaSeq 6000. cDNA libraries for TCRalpha and TCRbeta were prepared by 5'RACE using constant-segment primers, with sample barcodes and unique molecular identifiers added. Trizol reagent was used to extract RNA from every sample. Libraries were amplified in two PCR steps, with a second sample barcode and Illumina TruSeq adapters added in the second step. Sequencing of the libraries was done on an Illumina NovaSeq, producing 2 x 150 bp paired-end reads. The study's processing was this. Demultiplexing of reads and collapsing into UMI-guided consensus sequences were performed with migec v1.2.7. Using mixcr v2.1.11, the UMI consensuses were aligned to TRA and TRB V and J templates and assembled into clonotypes. A clonotype was counted as expanded or contracted only if both edgeR and NoisET called the change significant, with noise models trained on biological replicates. For edgeR calls, the thresholds were a false discovery rate-adjusted p below 0.01 and a log2 fold-change of 1. As an exploratory analysis of dynamics, max-normalized trajectories of the 1000 most abundant clonotypes were examined with PCA combined with hierarchical clustering. The CD4 or CD8 phenotype of responding clones was assigned using the separately sequenced CD4+ and CD8+ repertoires. The public reads were reanalyzed by TCRdb: fastp trimming at Q25, MiXCR alignment, in-frame beta chains only. For every CDR3 protein sequence, its rows merge into one entry that carries the most common genes and DNA. It is TCRdb's table, rather than the study itself, that gives the V and J calls and clone size. Here the sample has about 240,000 distinct CDR3 sequences; more than 8% occur a single time. The ten largest clones add up to 22% of the sample.

Measured from the cysteine to the phenylalanine, the CDR3 is 14 residues long. Only the CDR3 portion is preserved as DNA: 42 bases, with reading frame beginning at the first base. In the germline V gene (reference sequence), CDR1 corresponds to LNHNV and CDR2 to YYDKDF. V loses 5 bases, J loses 0 bases, and the germline ends lie 8 bases apart. This clonotype appeared many times. The target of this receptor is not known. Qualities for individual bases were not recorded, and no much larger clone is one base off. PBMCs were isolated by Ficoll-Paque density gradient centrifugation. Sequencing used PBMCs or a T cell subset sorted from them (not recorded which). Recombination connected TRBV15 to TRBJ1-3; there is no confident call for the D gene. The source is a man between 18 and 35 years old who had mild COVID-19 (a few samples of this study predate the infection). The sample titles of this study are shuffled in the database, so cell type and time point are left out; the donor was told from shared clones. The CDR3 protein is CATSLAGSGNTIYF. The DNA is TGTGCCACCAGCCTGGCGGGCTCTGGAAACACCATATATTTT.